The clone carrying this T cell receptor (beta chain) was observed a handful of times. Antigen specificity is unknown. This record belongs to a study of T cell repertoires in cytomegalovirus infection. About the research overall: CMV infection plus the matching HLA type was flagged by public TCR beta signatures. Study conclusions and caveats: Of the TCR beta families, the public ones yielded a cumulative frequency that identified carriers of CMV plus the relevant HLA. It was HLA-C-restricted CMV-specific TCR beta clonotypes that dominated the response ex vivo.

TCRdb reprocessed the reads with MiXCR, giving one entry per CDR3 protein. The sample contains hundreds of thousands of distinct CDR3 sequences, roughly 36% of which appear only once. V was pared by 5 bases and J by 0 bases, with 8 bases of the junction left unmatched. This CDR3 spans 17 amino acids. Germline V gene sequence: CDR1 SGHVS, CDR2 FQNEAQ. The origin of this receptor is a human donor in good health (CMV status not recorded). Some clones in this sample may be carry-over from other donors' samples. The rearrangement joins TRBV7-8 to TRBJ2-4; 9 bases fit TRBD1. Sequences were obtained from PBMCs. The DNA for the CDR3 is TGTGCCAGCAGCAAACAGGGGGCGGGACTAGCCAAAAACATTCAGTACTTC. Translation: CASSKQGAGLAKNIQYF.